The T cell receptor (beta chain) under discussion was sequenced for a study of cytomegalovirus exposure and HLA in healthy donors. Study outcomes and limitations: The authors reported that TCR beta sequences could predict HLA-A and HLA-B alleles. These predictions were accurate for most subjects in the first cohort. Three chains linked to CMV were shown in vitro to be specific for CMV antigens. In terms of immune exposure information, only CMV serostatus was available. One later analysis reportedly identified an Asian-associated ancestry cluster that showed fewer N-insertions than the approximately 710-donor mean.

CDR3 size: 11 residues. Germline V CDR1 and CDR2: MRHNA, SNTAGT. V shed 10 bases and J shed 4 bases, with 8 bases lying between them. In the case of this clone: What it recognizes is unknown.

The PCR had 60 Vbeta and 13 Jbeta primers. The table came from immunoSEQ multiplex PCR; TCRdb's copy has only in-frame clones and leaves some out. The sample totals 55,000 or so clones. The TCR originated in a woman aged 45 to 65 in good health and CMV-seropositive. The chain recombines TRBV6-4 with TRBJ1-3; D is undetermined. The sequenced sample consisted of PBMCs. CDR3 in amino acids: CANLRGNTIYF. The DNA for the CDR3 is TGTGCCAACCTCAGGGGAAACACCATATATTTT.